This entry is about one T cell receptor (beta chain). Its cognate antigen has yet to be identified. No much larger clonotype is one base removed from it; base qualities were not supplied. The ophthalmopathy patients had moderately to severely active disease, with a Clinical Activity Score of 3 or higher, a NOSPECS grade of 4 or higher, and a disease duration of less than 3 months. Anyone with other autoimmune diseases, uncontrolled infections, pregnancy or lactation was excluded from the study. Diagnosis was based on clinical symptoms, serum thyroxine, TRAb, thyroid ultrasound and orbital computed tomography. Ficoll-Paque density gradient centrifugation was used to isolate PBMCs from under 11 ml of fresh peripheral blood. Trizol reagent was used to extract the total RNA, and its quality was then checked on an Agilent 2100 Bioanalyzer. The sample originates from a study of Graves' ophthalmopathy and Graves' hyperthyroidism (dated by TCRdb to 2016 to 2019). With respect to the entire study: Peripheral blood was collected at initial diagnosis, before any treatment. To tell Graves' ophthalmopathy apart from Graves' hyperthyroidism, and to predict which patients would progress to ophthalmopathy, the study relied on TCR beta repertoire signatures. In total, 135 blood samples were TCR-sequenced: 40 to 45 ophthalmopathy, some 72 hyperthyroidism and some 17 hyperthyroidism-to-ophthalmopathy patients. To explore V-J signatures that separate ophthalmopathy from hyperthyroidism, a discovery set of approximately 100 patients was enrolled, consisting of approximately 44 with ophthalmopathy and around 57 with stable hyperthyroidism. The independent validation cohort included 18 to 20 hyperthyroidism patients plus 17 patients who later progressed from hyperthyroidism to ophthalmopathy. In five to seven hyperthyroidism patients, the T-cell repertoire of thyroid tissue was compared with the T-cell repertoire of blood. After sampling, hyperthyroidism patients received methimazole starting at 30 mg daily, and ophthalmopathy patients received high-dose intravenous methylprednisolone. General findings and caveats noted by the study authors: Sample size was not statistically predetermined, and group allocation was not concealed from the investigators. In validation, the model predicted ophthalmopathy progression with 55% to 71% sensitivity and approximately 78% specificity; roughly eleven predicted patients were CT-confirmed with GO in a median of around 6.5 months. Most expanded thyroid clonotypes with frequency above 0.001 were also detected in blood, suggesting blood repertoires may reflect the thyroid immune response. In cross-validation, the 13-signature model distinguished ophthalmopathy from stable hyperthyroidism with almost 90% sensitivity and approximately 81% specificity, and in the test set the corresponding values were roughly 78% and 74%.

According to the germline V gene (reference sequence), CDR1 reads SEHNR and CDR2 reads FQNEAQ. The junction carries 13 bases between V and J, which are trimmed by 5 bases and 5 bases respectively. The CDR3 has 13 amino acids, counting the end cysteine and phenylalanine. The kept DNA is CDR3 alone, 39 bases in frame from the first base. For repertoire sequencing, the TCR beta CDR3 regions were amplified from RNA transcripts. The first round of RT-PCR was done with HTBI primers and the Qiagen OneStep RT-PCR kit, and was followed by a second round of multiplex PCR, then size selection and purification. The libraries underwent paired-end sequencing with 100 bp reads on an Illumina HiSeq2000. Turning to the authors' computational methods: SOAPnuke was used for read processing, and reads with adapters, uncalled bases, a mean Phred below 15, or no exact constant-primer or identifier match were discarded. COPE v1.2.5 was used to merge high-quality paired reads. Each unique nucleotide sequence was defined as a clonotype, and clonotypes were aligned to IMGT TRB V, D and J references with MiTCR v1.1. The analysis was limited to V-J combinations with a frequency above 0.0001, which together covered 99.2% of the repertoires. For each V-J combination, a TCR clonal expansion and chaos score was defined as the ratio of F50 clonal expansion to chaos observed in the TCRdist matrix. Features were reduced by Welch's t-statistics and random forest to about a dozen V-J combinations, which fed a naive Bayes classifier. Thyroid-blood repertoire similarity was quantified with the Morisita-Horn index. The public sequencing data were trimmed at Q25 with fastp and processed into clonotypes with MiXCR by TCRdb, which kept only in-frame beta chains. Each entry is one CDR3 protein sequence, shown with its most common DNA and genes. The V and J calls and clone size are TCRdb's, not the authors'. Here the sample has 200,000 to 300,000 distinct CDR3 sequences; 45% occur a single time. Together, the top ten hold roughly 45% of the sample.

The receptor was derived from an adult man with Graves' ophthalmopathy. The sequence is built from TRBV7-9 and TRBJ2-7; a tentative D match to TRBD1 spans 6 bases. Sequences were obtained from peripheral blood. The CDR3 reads CASSLTGLDEQYF. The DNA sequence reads TGTGCCAGCAGCCTTACAGGGTTGGACGAGCAGTACTTC.